This T cell receptor (beta chain) was obtained from a study of cytomegalovirus exposure and HLA in healthy donors. Study-wide background: Unique TCRs from HLA-typed donors, 65 million to 85 million of them, were held in an early data release.

Regarding the study as a whole: Relative to the roughly 700-donor mean, N-insertions were reportedly fewer in an Asian-associated ancestry cluster in a later analysis.

With 60 Vbeta and 13 Jbeta primers, the PCR was carried out. In the authors' methods: In a later analysis, some 11 million of tens of millions of unique beta chains occurred in at least two donors. Assay used: immunoSEQ multiplex PCR; TCRdb lists only in-frame clones, some missing. That table supplies the V and J calls and clone size; D and trimming were determined from the DNA. The table shows around 190,000 clones, with around 73% occurring only once. About this clone: No antigen is known for it.

It was healthy bone marrow donors who served as donors. Sequenced material: PBMCs. This receptor was taken from a woman aged 25 to 39 in good health and CMV-seronegative.

CDR3 amino acids: CAWGPLYSLAGTYNEQFF. The CDR3 DNA follows: TGTGCCTGGGGACCCCTTTATAGCCTAGCGGGGACCTACAATGAGCAGTTCTTC. The chain links TRBV30 to TRBJ2-1, with 9 bases lining up with TRBD2. J lost 2 bases, V lost 5 bases, and 16 bases had no gene match. The CDR3 sequence is 18 residues long. Germline V lookup: CDR1 GTSNPN, CDR2 SVGIG (reference sequence).